This is a list of T cell receptor beta chains from one sample in a study of spatial heterogeneity in lung cancer. From the 5' RACE reads, TCRdb called clonotypes with MiXCR, one entry per CDR3 protein. Here the sample spans some 100,000 distinct CDR3 sequences, approximately 8.9% being singletons. This specimen was PBMCs, taken at surgery. These receptors came from a male donor with early-stage non-small cell lung cancer. CDR3s leave out the opening cysteine and the closing phenylalanine or tryptophan. The D gene is left open where the match is weak. Size is omitted from some rows. Given values are once, few, many or a class for expanded clones.

CDR3,D,V,size,length
ASSARQGGDTEAF,TRBD1,TRBV5-5,few,13
SASEAIMNTEAF,NA,TRBV20-1,many,12
SVAVGSGTQY,NA,TRBV29-1,NA,10
ASSPSQYSFDDSGELF,NA,TRBV18,many,16
ASSSRQGATEAF,TRBD1,TRBV7-2,NA,12
ASSLGQGGGEKLF,TRBD1,TRBV11-2,many,13
SASKGQGGYEQY,NA,TRBV20-1,NA,12
ASSSTVSGNTIY,NA,TRBV28,few,12
ASSFGQGGDPQH,TRBD1,TRBV7-2,few,12
ASSQQTGIVYEQY,TRBD1,TRBV4-2,many,13
ASSEYLGPDTQY,NA,TRBV25-1,once,12
ASSPRGLEAF,NA,TRBV6-2/TRBV6-3,NA,10
ASSRLGAGGDEQF,TRBD2,TRBV5-5,NA,13
ASSSRETPTYNEQF,NA,TRBV5-1,many,14
SASLTSGRGDTQY,TRBD2,TRBV20-1,few,13
ASSSWTVLYEQY,NA,TRBV7-9,NA,12
ASSAGHPGANVLT,NA,TRBV2,many,13
ASSLARKRGGSHEQF,NA,TRBV28,few,15
SVRRGQGYNEQF,TRBD1,TRBV29-1,NA,12
ASSGGQGHANEQY,TRBD1,TRBV5-1,few,13
SALQREAPGAQY,TRBD2,TRBV29-1,many,12
ATLDRGPYEQY,TRBD1,TRBV27,few,11
SARDWAGASYEQY,TRBD2,TRBV20-1,NA,13